Presented here are 32 T cell receptor beta chains from one specimen sequenced in a study of shared clonotypes between healthy human individuals. Naive CD8 cells were CD45RO-negative, positively selected for CCR7, excluding terminally differentiated effector memory CD45RA+ cells. Data came from immunoSEQ multiplex PCR; TCRdb stores just in-frame clones and leaves some out. In the table there are approximately 2,000,000 clones, around 95% of which are singletons. The sample consisted of naive CD8+ T cells from PBMCs. The receptors here all came from a man aged 18-30 years in good health. Some clones in this sample may be carry-over from other donors' samples.

This rearrangement joins TRBV7-3 to TRBJ2-1; no clear D gene. With 1 base removed from V and 9 bases from J, the gap between germline ends came to 19 bases. Germline V gene sequence: CDR1 SGHTA, CDR2 FQGTGA. The CDR3 consists of 16 residues. CDR3 residues: CASSLIYDPKGIEQFF. CDR3 bases: TGTGCCAGCAGCTTAATATACGACCCCAAGGGCATTGAGCAGTTCTTC.

The chain joins TRBV10-3 to TRBJ2-7, with 7 bases lining up with TRBD1. V lost 6 bases to trimming and J lost 5 bases; unmatched junction nucleotides: 4. The CDR3 extends over 12 amino acids. Germline values: CDR1 ENHRY, CDR2 SYGVKD. CDR3 coding DNA: TGTGCCATCAGAGGGGGCCGCCACGAGCAGTACTTC. Its translation: CAIRGGRHEQYF.

This clone appeared once. CDR3 residues: CASSVSGVRSDEQFF. The DNA of the CDR3 is TGTGCCAGCAGCGTATCCGGGGTGAGGTCAGATGAGCAGTTCTTC. The chain is built from TRBV9 and TRBJ2-1, with a possible D match to TRBD2 (5 bases). Trimming removed 1 base at V and 8 bases at J, with 16 bases between. The CDR3 covers 15 residues. Germline lookup yields CDR1 SGDLS and CDR2 YYNGEE.

In the case of this clone: Other DNA sequences in this sample translate to the same CDR3. J is TRBJ2-2 and V is TRBV6-5, with D hard to call. CDR1 and CDR2 from the germline V gene are MNHEY and SVGAGI. Trimming cost V 2 bases and J 3 bases, with 10 bases left between them. This CDR3 is 15 amino acids long. DNA for the CDR3: TGTGCCAGCAGTTACCGCGACGGTTACACCGGGGAGCTGTTTTTT. Translating gives CASSYRDGYTGELFF.

The rearrangement joins TRBV11-2 to TRBJ2-1; possible D gene TRBD2, 5 bases. Trimming cost V 4 bases and J 15 bases, with 19 bases left between them. This CDR3 is 13 amino acids long. Germline CDR1 reads SGHAT; CDR2 reads FQNNGV. The CDR3 region has the DNA TGTGCCAGCAGCTCGGGCCTACTAGTGGGTCCGTTCTTC. It codes for CASSSGLLVGPFF.

This chain connects TRBV2 to TRBJ1-1; D gene uncertain. V gave up 0 bases and J gave up 5 bases, with 13 bases separating them. This CDR3 contains 15 residues. The germline V gene encodes CDR1 SNHLY and CDR2 FYNNEI. The CDR3 region is CASSEAAQVQTEAFF. Written as DNA, the CDR3 is TGTGCCAGCAGTGAAGCGGCTCAAGTGCAGACTGAAGCTTTCTTT.

The rearrangement links TRBV27 to TRBJ2-7; 10 nucleotides agree with TRBD2. Germline-derived CDR1 and CDR2 are MNHEY and SMNVEV (reference sequence). The CDR3 is made up of 15 amino acids. After removal of 4 bases from V and 0 bases from J, the junction contained 3 bases not matched to a gene. CDR3 amino acids: CASSSGLAHSYEQYF. In DNA, the CDR3 is TGTGCCAGCAGTTCGGGACTAGCGCACTCCTACGAGCAGTACTTC.

The genes are TRBV9 and TRBJ2-2; no clear D gene. The CDR3 contains 18 residues. CDR1 is SGDLS and CDR2 is YYNGEE in the germline V gene. Trimming removed 4 bases at V and 0 bases at J, with 19 bases between. The CDR3 region has the DNA TGTGCCAGCAGCATACCGCGGAGAGACCCCGCGAACACCGGGGAGCTGTTTTTT. This encodes CASSIPRRDPANTGELFF.

The rearrangement uses TRBV4-1 and TRBJ2-1, with D unresolved. The CDR3 has 16 amino acids. V was clipped by 1 base and J by 6 bases, with 16 bases between them. The germline CDR1 and CDR2 sequences are MGHRA and YSYEKL. The CDR3 coding sequence is TGCGCCAGCAGCCAAGTAAACTCCTTGTGGACCAATGAGCAGTTCTTC. It encodes CASSQVNSLWTNEQFF.

The V and J genes are TRBV25-1 and TRBJ2-1; D unresolved. Per the germline V gene, CDR1 is MGHDK and CDR2 is SYGVNS. V lost 4 bases, J lost 4 bases, and 5 bases lay in between. The CDR3 spans 12 residues. The CDR3: CASSGPYNEQFF. In DNA, the CDR3 is TGTGCCAGCAGTGGCCCTTACAATGAGCAGTTCTTC.

The chain has TRBV6-1 and TRBJ1-5; a possible D gene is TRBD1 (6 bases). The CDR3 runs 16 residues. CDR1 is MNHNS and CDR2 is SASEGT in the germline V gene. The V and J ends lost 2 bases and 3 bases respectively, with 14 bases between them. The CDR3 DNA sequence: TGTGCCAGCAGTGAAAGTCCAGCAGGGGACAATCAGCCCCAGCATTTT. This encodes CASSESPAGDNQPQHF.

The J gene is TRBJ2-5, the V gene TRBV9; D is perhaps TRBD1 or TRBD2 (5 bases each). The CDR3 contains 15 residues. Trimming cost V 4 bases and J 4 bases, with 17 bases left between them. Germline V gene lookup returns CDR1 SGDLS and CDR2 YYNGEE. As DNA, the CDR3 is TGTGCCAGCAGCCCCCGGTGGGGCGGAGGAGAGACCCAGTACTTC. It translates to CASSPRWGGGETQYF.

This chain joins TRBV27 and TRBJ2-2, with TRBD1 identical over 7 bases. Germline CDR1 and CDR2: MNHEY and SMNVEV (reference sequence). CDR3 length: 15 residues. Trimming cost V 7 bases and J 4 bases; bases outside gene matches: 9. The chain's CDR3 is CASTDPQGVTGELFF. The CDR3 DNA follows: TGTGCCAGCACCGACCCCCAGGGGGTCACCGGGGAGCTGTTTTTT.

The chain combines TRBV7-3 with TRBJ2-5; the D gene is possibly TRBD1 (5 bases). This CDR3 has 16 residues. Germline V lookup: CDR1 SGHTA, CDR2 FQGTGA. V lost 4 bases and J lost 0, with 15 bases in between. This CDR3 is CASSSPKTVYQETQYF. The CDR3 coding sequence is TGTGCCAGCAGCTCACCAAAGACAGTGTACCAAGAGACCCAGTACTTC.

On this clone: The sample holds other DNA sequences that translate to the same CDR3. V usage is TRBV19 and J usage is TRBJ2-7; possibly TRBD1 for D (5 bases). There are 13 residues in the CDR3. With 4 bases removed from V and 2 bases from J, the gap between germline ends came to 9 bases. Germline-derived CDR1 and CDR2 are LNHDA and SQIVND (reference sequence). CDR3 sequence: CASSRGGTYEQYF. CDR3 in DNA: TGTGCCAGTAGTAGGGGCGGAACCTACGAGCAGTACTTC.

V gene TRBV11-1 combines with J gene TRBJ1-2; the D gene is possibly TRBD1 (5 bases). The CDR3 spans 12 residues. Germline values: CDR1 SGHAT, CDR2 FQDESV (reference sequence). V was pared by 4 bases and J by 7 bases, with 10 bases between. CDR3 sequence (DNA): TGTGCCAGCAGCTGGGGCGCCCGTGGCTACACCTTC. Translated: CASSWGARGYTF.

The J gene is TRBJ2-4, the V gene TRBV4-2; D not certain. Germline loops: CDR1 LGHNA, CDR2 YNFKEQ. The CDR3 covers 16 residues. Deletions cut 2 bases from V and 6 bases from J, with 17 bases between. The CDR3 sequence is CASSQTQWGSRNIQYF. Here the CDR3 DNA reads TGTGCCAGCAGCCAAACCCAGTGGGGTTCGAGAAACATTCAGTACTTC.

The V gene is TRBV7-3, the J gene TRBJ2-1; D perhaps matches TRBD2 (6 bases). The V and J ends lost 5 bases and 6 bases respectively, with 23 bases between them. This CDR3 is 17 amino acids long. Germline loops: CDR1 SGHTA, CDR2 FQGTGA. CDR3 nucleotide sequence: TGTGCCAGCAGCCCCACGTGGGGGGACCATGAAGGCAATGAGCAGTTCTTC. This gives the protein CASSPTWGDHEGNEQFF.

V usage is TRBV15 and J usage is TRBJ2-5; TRBD2 matches at 8 bases. V lost 6 bases to trimming and J lost 2 bases; unmatched junction nucleotides: 5. Germline V gene sequence: CDR1 LNHNV, CDR2 YYDKDF (reference sequence). This CDR3 has 14 amino acids. The CDR3 is CATRRGVGQETQYF. CDR3 in DNA: TGTGCCACCAGGCGGGGGGTTGGGCAAGAGACCCAGTACTTC.

The V and J genes are TRBV5-5 and TRBJ2-7; D ambiguous. Germline CDR1 is SGHKS and CDR2 is YYEKEE (reference sequence). The V and J ends lost 0 bases and 4 bases respectively, with 11 bases between them. This CDR3 contains 14 residues. This CDR3 is CASSLVDKLYEQYF. The CDR3, as DNA: TGTGCCAGCAGCTTGGTAGACAAACTGTACGAGCAGTACTTC.

The V and J genes are TRBV7-9 and TRBJ2-6; D perhaps matches TRBD2 (5 bases). The V and J ends lost 3 bases and 3 bases respectively, with 12 bases between them. Looked up from germline, CDR1 is SEHNR and CDR2 is FQNEAQ (reference sequence). The CDR3 has 16 residues. CDR3 nucleotide sequence: TGTGCCAGCAGCTTCCCGGCCGGGAATGGGGCCAACGTCCTGACTTTC. Translated: CASSFPAGNGANVLTF.

The chain has TRBV5-1 and TRBJ2-7; D is undetermined. CDR1 SGHRS and CDR2 YFSETQ come from the germline V gene. The CDR3 consists of 16 residues. Trimming took off 7 bases at V and 1 base at J, with 21 bases between the two ends. CDR3 DNA sequence: TGCGCCAGCCGATCAGAGATCAGTACCAGTTCCTACGAGCAGTACTTC. The encoded protein is CASRSEISTSSYEQYF. The full variable domain, its missing parts supplied by reference TRBV5-1 and TRBJ2-7, is KAGVTQTPRYLIKTRGQQVTLSCSPISGHRSVSWYQQTPGQGLQFLFEYFSETQRNKGNFPGRFSGRQFSNSRSEMNVSTLELGDSALYLCASRSEISTSSYEQYFGPGTRLTVT.

The chain links TRBV19 to TRBJ2-7; 9 positions agree with TRBD2. The CDR3 has 14 residues. CDR1 LNHDA and CDR2 SQIVND come from the germline V gene (reference sequence). Losses at the gene ends were 5 bases for V and 3 bases for J; bases not matched to a gene: 5. The chain's CDR3 is CASSRASGNYEQYF. The CDR3 region has the DNA TGTGCCAGTAGTCGGGCTAGCGGGAACTACGAGCAGTACTTC.

The gene calls are TRBV29-1 and TRBJ2-7; 7 bases are a match to TRBD1. CDR3 length: 16 amino acids. J gave up 3 bases and V 4 bases, and 15 bases lay outside the gene matches. Looked up from germline, CDR1 is SQVTM and CDR2 is ANQGSEA. The CDR3 DNA is TGCAGCGTTGGAGGGCCGAACCACAGGGGACACTACGAGCAGTACTTC. Translated: CSVGGPNHRGHYEQYF.

The CDR3 loop is CASAPRTVWDYEQYF. The CDR3 bases are TGTGCCAGCGCACCCCGGACTGTGTGGGACTACGAGCAGTACTTC. The V call is TRBV2, the J call TRBJ2-7, with TRBD2 as a possible D gene (5 bases). This CDR3 spans 15 amino acids. V was trimmed by 8 bases and J by 3 bases, leaving 20 bases between them. Germline loops: CDR1 SNHLY, CDR2 FYNNEI.

J is TRBJ2-3 and V is TRBV14; D possibly corresponds to TRBD2 (5 bases). Germline-derived CDR1 and CDR2 are SGHDN and FVKESK. Trimming removed 4 bases from V and 5 bases from J, with 16 bases in between. The CDR3 is 15 amino acids. CDR3 in amino acids: CASSRRGSGVDTQYF. CDR3 nucleotide sequence: TGTGCCAGCAGCCGGAGAGGGTCAGGCGTAGATACGCAGTATTTT.

The V gene is TRBV7-6, the J gene TRBJ2-5; the match to TRBD2 covers 9 bases. This CDR3 has 15 amino acids. With V trimmed by 5 bases and J by 3 bases, 7 bases remained unmatched. Germline CDR1 is SGHVS and CDR2 is FNYEAQ. CDR3 loop: CASSPWASGEETQYF. In nucleotides, the CDR3 is TGTGCCAGCAGCCCGTGGGCTAGCGGGGAAGAGACCCAGTACTTC.

The chain couples TRBV7-9 to TRBJ2-7, with 13 bases that match TRBD2. Unmatched junction bases numbered 12, after V lost 5 bases and J lost 5 bases. The CDR3 extends over 17 amino acids. Germline CDR1 reads SEHNR; CDR2 reads FQNEAQ (reference sequence). The CDR3 sequence: CASSPTGLAGEFHEQYF. In DNA, the CDR3 is TGTGCCAGCAGCCCGACAGGACTAGCGGGAGAATTCCACGAGCAGTACTTC.

The chain joins TRBV27 to TRBJ2-1, with D unresolved. Between the trimmed V and J ends, which lost 8 bases and 0 bases, there was a span of 14 bases. In germline, CDR1 is MNHEY, CDR2 SMNVEV (reference sequence). The CDR3 length is 15 residues. This chain's CDR3 is CASGPLPFSYNEQFF. CDR3 DNA: TGTGCCAGCGGGCCGCTCCCCTTCTCCTACAATGAGCAGTTCTTC.

The chain joins TRBV4-3 to TRBJ2-2; a weak D match, TRBD1 (5 bases). From germline, CDR1 is LGHNA and CDR2 YSLEER. The V end was cut by 1 base, the J end by 1 base, with 7 bases between. The CDR3 loop spans 15 amino acids. CDR3 protein: CASSQGTRNTGELFF. DNA of the CDR3: TGCGCCAGCAGCCAAGGGACACGGAACACCGGGGAGCTGTTTTTT.

The rearrangement uses TRBV19 and TRBJ1-1; perhaps TRBD1 as D (5 bases). Germline-derived CDR1 and CDR2 are LNHDA and SQIVND (reference sequence). This CDR3 spans 14 amino acids. V was clipped by 7 bases and J by 0 bases, with 12 bases between them. CDR3 coding DNA: TGTGCCAGTACCTCGGGGGGGTTGAACACTGAAGCTTTCTTT. It is translated as CASTSGGLNTEAFF.

The CDR3 nucleotides are TGTGCCAGCAGGTTTAAGGGCACCTACGAGCAGTACTTC. It specifies CASRFKGTYEQYF. The rearrangement joins TRBV27 to TRBJ2-7, with D uncertain. The V end was cut by 6 bases, the J end by 2 bases, with 11 bases between. CDR1 and CDR2 (germline): MNHEY, SMNVEV (reference sequence). The CDR3 spans 13 residues.